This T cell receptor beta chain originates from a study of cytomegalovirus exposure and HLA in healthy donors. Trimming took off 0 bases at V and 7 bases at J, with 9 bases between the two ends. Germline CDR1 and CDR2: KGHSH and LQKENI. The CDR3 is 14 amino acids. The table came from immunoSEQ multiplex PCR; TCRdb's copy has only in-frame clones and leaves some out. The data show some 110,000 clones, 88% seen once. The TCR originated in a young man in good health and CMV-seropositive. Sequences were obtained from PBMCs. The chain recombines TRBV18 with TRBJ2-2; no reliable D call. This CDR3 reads CASSPPIRNGELFF. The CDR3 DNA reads TGTGCCAGCTCACCACCGATTAGAAACGGGGAGCTGTTTTTT.